This T cell receptor (beta chain) was found in a study of CD8+ T cells in alopecia areata. RNA, once extracted, was reverse transcribed into cDNA for use as the sequencing template. TCRdb keeps only in-frame clones here, not all; method: immunoSEQ multiplex PCR. Of tens of thousands of clones in the sample, just over 50% were seen once. The CDR3 sequence is 14 residues long. Germline CDR1 and CDR2: SGHDT and YYEEEE. V was trimmed by 3 bases and J by 4 bases, leaving 11 bases between them. The V call is TRBV5-6, the J call TRBJ1-5, with TRBD1 as a possible D gene (6 bases). The sequencing sample was made of NKG2D-high CD8+ T cells sorted from blood. The sequence was collected from a human donor with alopecia areata. DNA for the CDR3: TGTGCCAGCAGCTACGGGACATTTAATCAGCCCCAGCATTTT. Protein sequence: CASSYGTFNQPQHF. The full variable domain, its missing parts supplied by reference TRBV5-6 and TRBJ1-5, is DAGVTQSPTHLIKTRGQQVTLRCSPKSGHDTVSWYQQALGQGPQFIFQYYEEEERQRGNFPDRFSGHQFPNYSSELNVNALLLGDSALYLCASSYGTFNQPQHFGDGTRLSIL.